A selection of T cell receptor beta chains follows, all from one sample in a study of CD8+ T cells in alopecia areata. Assay used: immunoSEQ multiplex PCR; TCRdb lists only in-frame clones, some missing. The sample lists 150,000 to 200,000 clones, approximately 60% seen once, with approximately 4.3% in the top ten. Sequencing used CD4+ T cells sorted from blood. The receptor set was obtained from a human donor in good health. Each CDR3 is given with its conserved first and last residue. The D gene is left open where the match is weak. Where a row states a size, it is once, few, many or the class of an expanded clone; other rows omit it.

TRBD1	.	TRBV7-6	TRBJ2-5	TGTGCCAGCAGCTTACCTCGGACAGGGAGATCTAGGGAGACCCAGTACTTC	CASSLPRTGRSRETQYF
.	.	TRBV29-1	TRBJ1-2	TGCAGCGTGAAAGATGGATTGGGGGGCTACACCTTC	CSVKDGLGGYTF
.	.	TRBV29-1	TRBJ2-3	TGCAGCGATACCACAGATACGCAGTATTTT	CSDTTDTQYF
.	.	TRBV2	TRBJ2-6	TGTGCCAGCACGATCTTTTCCAGGGTCGGGTCTGGGGCCAACGTCCTGACTTTC	CASTIFSRVGSGANVLTF
.	.	TRBV4-1	TRBJ1-1	TGCGCCAGCAGCCAAGGCCGGAGTAACACTGAAGCTTTCTTT	CASSQGRSNTEAFF
TRBD1	.	TRBV6-5	TRBJ1-2	TGTGCCAGCAGTCGTCCGGGACAGAGAGACTATGGCTACACCTTC	CASSRPGQRDYGYTF
TRBD1	.	TRBV5-1	TRBJ2-6	TGCGCCAGCAGCCCCGGCGGCGGACAGGGTTCCTCTGGGGCCAACGTCCTGACTTTC	CASSPGGGQGSSGANVLTF
.	.	TRBV6-5	TRBJ1-1	TGTGCCAGCAATTCTAGGACTGAAGCTTTCTTT	CASNSRTEAFF
.	few	TRBV21-1	TRBJ2-7	TGTGCCAGCAGCAAAGGAGCGGGACAGCATAAGAGCTCCTACGAGCAGTACTTC	CASSKGAGQHKSSYEQYF
TRBD1	.	TRBV7-9	TRBJ2-5	TGTGCCAGCAGACTAGACAGGGTCCAAGAGACCCAGTACTTC	CASRLDRVQETQYF